A selection of T cell receptor beta chains follows, all from one sample in a study of metastatic and nonmetastatic thyroid tumors. Using MiXCR, TCRdb re-called clones from the PCR reads. The sample yields 6,000 or so clones, about 30% seen once. The sequencing sample was made of adjacent normal tissue. Source of these receptors: a male donor with papillary thyroid cancer or a benign thyroid nodule (not recorded which). Some clones in this sample may be carry-over from other donors' samples. CDR3s include the opening cysteine and the closing phenylalanine or tryptophan. Fields, in order: V gene, D gene, J gene, clone size, CDR3 protein, CDR3 DNA. The D gene is left open where the match is weak. Not every row has a clone size; where given, it reads once, few, many or a size class.

>TRBV13|.|TRBJ2-7|few
CASSTLGSSGASYEQYF
TGTGCCAGCAGCACATTAGGTTCCTCGGGGGCATCCTACGAGCAGTACTTC
>TRBV6-9|.|TRBJ2-5|.
CASSYNSGVETQYF
TGTGCCAGCAGTTACAACTCAGGGGTGGAGACCCAGTACTTC
>TRBV6-1|.|TRBJ2-5|.
CASTRFGAGAYQETQYF
TGTGCCAGCACCAGATTCGGGGCGGGGGCGTACCAAGAGACCCAGTACTTC
>TRBV20-1|.|TRBJ2-1|.
CSACRHEQFF
TGCAGTGCTTGCCGGCATGAGCAGTTCTTC
>TRBV19|TRBD1|TRBJ1-2|medium-sized
CASKISGTGIYGYTF
TGTGCCAGTAAAATTTCCGGGACAGGGATCTATGGCTACACCTTC
>TRBV6-1|.|TRBJ1-1|.
CASSTEYRAATEAFF
TGTGCCAGCAGTACAGAATACAGGGCGGCCACTGAAGCTTTCTTT
>TRBV20-1|.|TRBJ2-7|.
CSASRHIGLYEQYF
TGCAGTGCTTCTAGACATATCGGGCTCTACGAGCAGTACTTC
>TRBV15|.|TRBJ2-7|.
CATSRGETQYEQYF
TGTGCCACCAGCAGAGGGGAGACCCAGTACGAGCAGTACTTC
>TRBV20-1|.|TRBJ1-1|once
CGPPPRNTEAFF
TGCGGTCCCCCCCCCCGGAACACTGAAGCTTTCTTT
>TRBV6-1|TRBD1|TRBJ2-1|.
CASSPSTGGHEQFF
TGTGCCAGCAGTCCCTCGACAGGGGGCCATGAGCAGTTCTTC
>TRBV7-7|.|TRBJ2-7|.
CASSTNRGFEQYF
TGTGCCAGCAGCACAAATCGGGGGTTCGAGCAGTACTTC
>TRBV5-5|TRBD1|TRBJ1-1|.
CASSLRQGDMWTEAFF
TGTGCCAGCAGCTTGAGACAGGGGGATATGTGGACTGAAGCTTTCTTT
>TRBV5-1|.|TRBJ2-2|.
CASSPNTGELFF
TGCGCCAGCAGCCCCAACACCGGGGAGCTGTTTTTT
>TRBV27|TRBD2|TRBJ2-3|.
CASPLAGGIRDTQYF
TGTGCGAGCCCGCTAGCGGGAGGGATCAGAGATACGCAGTATTTT
>TRBV4-1|.|TRBJ2-7|few
CASSLGGEYEQYF
TGCGCCAGCAGCCTTGGGGGCGAGTACGAGCAGTACTTC
>TRBV27|.|TRBJ2-1|.
CASSTTPGLVVSDQFF
TGTGCCAGCAGTACAACCCCAGGGTTAGTGGTGAGTGATCAGTTCTTC
>TRBV20-1|.|TRBJ2-2|.
CSARDLRTMNTGELFF
TGCAGTGCTAGAGATCTTAGGACTATGAACACCGGGGAGCTGTTTTTT
>TRBV27|TRBD2|TRBJ2-7|.
CASSPIPGGTSGRDDQSF
TGTGCCAGCAGTCCAATCCCCGGTGGGACTAGCGGGAGGGACGACCAGTCCTTC
>TRBV9|TRBD1|TRBJ2-1|.
CASSVHVTGNFWEQFF
TGTGCCAGCAGCGTCCACGTGACAGGGAATTTTTGGGAGCAGTTCTTC
>TRBV19|.|TRBJ2-7|few
CATTTRSSYEQYF
TGTGCGACTACGACGCGGAGCTCCTACGAGCAGTACTTC
>TRBV20-1|TRBD1|TRBJ2-7|.
CSATERDRVYEQYF
TGCAGTGCTACAGAAAGGGACAGGGTCTACGAGCAGTACTTC
>TRBV20-1|.|TRBJ1-2|.
CSAPWGESDYGYTF
TGCAGTGCTCCATGGGGGGAGAGTGACTATGGCTACACCTTC
>TRBV10-3|.|TRBJ2-1|few
CAISPSGDNEQFF
TGTGCCATCAGCCCTTCCGGTGACAATGAGCAGTTCTTC
>TRBV20-1|.|TRBJ2-5|.
CSGGSDQETQYF
TGCAGTGGAGGTTCAGACCAAGAGACCCAGTACTTC
>TRBV12-3/TRBV12-4|.|TRBJ1-6|few
CASGSPLYNSPLHF
TGTGCCAGCGGCAGCCCCCTTTATAATTCACCCCTCCACTTT
>TRBV11-2|TRBD1|TRBJ1-2|few
CASSLQRDRALHGYTF
TGTGCCAGCAGCTTACAACGGGACAGGGCGTTGCATGGCTACACCTTC
>TRBV5-1|.|TRBJ2-2|.
CATRRTANTGELFF
TGCGCCACCAGAAGGACAGCGAACACCGGGGAGCTGTTTTTT
>TRBV19|.|TRBJ2-1|.
CASRRKRGYKPGEAYNEQFF
TGTGCCAGTAGACGTAAAAGAGGGTATAAACCTGGGGAGGCCTACAATGAGCAGTTCTTC
>TRBV2|TRBD2|TRBJ2-2|.
CASGTSGRIGELFF
TGTGCCAGCGGGACTAGCGGGAGAATCGGGGAGCTGTTTTTT
>TRBV19|.|TRBJ2-6|.
CASSRQLSGANVLTF
TGTGCCAGTAGCCGACAGCTCTCTGGGGCCAACGTCCTGACTTTC
>TRBV6-2/TRBV6-3|.|TRBJ1-5|few
CASTKDGANQPQHF
TGTGCCAGCACCAAGGACGGTGCTAATCAGCCCCAGCATTTT
>TRBV11-2|TRBD2|TRBJ2-7|.
CASSLLAGGTYEQYF
TGTGCCAGCAGCCTGCTAGCGGGAGGGACCTACGAGCAGTACTTC
>TRBV5-6|.|TRBJ1-6|few
CASSLWDMVDSPLHF
TGTGCCAGCAGCCTATGGGACATGGTGGATTCACCCCTCCACTTT
>TRBV20-1|TRBD2|TRBJ2-1|.
CSARVREGRSNEQFF
TGCAGTGCTAGAGTACGGGAGGGCCGTAGTAATGAGCAGTTCTTC
>TRBV30|.|TRBJ1-2|once
CAWSGAGANYGYTF
TGTGCCTGGAGTGGGGCAGGGGCTAACTATGGCTACACCTTC
>TRBV9|.|TRBJ2-3|medium-sized
CASSDRSTDTQYF
TGTGCCAGCAGCGACAGAAGCACAGATACGCAGTATTTT
>TRBV20-1|.|TRBJ2-7|.
CSARDPTGYYEQYF
TGCAGTGCTAGAGATCCGACAGGCTACTACGAGCAGTACTTC
>TRBV5-1|TRBD1|TRBJ1-6|.
CASRGEDRYNSPLHF
TGCGCCAGCAGAGGGGAGGACAGGTATAATTCACCCCTCCACTTT
>TRBV4-2|.|TRBJ2-2|once
CASSQTGSLANTGELFF
TGTGCCAGCAGCCAAACAGGGTCCCTCGCGAACACCGGGGAGCTGTTTTTT